This is a list of T cell receptor beta chains from one sample in a study of blood T cell repertoires in COVID-19. The table came from immunoSEQ multiplex PCR; TCRdb's copy has only in-frame clones and leaves some out. The data contain 95,000 to 100,000 clones, roughly 92% of them singletons. Sequencing input: peripheral blood. The receptors were gathered from a middle-aged man with active COVID-19. Both conserved end residues are part of each CDR3. A D gene is named only where the DNA matches it firmly. Only part of the rows carry a size: once, few, many, or a class if the clone is expanded.

d_gene	abundance	len	v_gene	j_gene	CDR3aa	CDR3nt
NA	NA	15	TRBV11-2	TRBJ2-6	CASSLALSGANVLTF	TGTGCCAGCAGCTTAGCCCTCTCGGGGGCCAACGTCCTGACTTTC
NA	NA	14	TRBV9	TRBJ1-1	CASSVVPENTEAFF	TGTGCCAGCAGCGTAGTTCCAGAGAACACTGAAGCTTTCTTT
NA	once	12	TRBV2	TRBJ2-7	CASRTGPYEQYF	TGTGCCAGCAGGACTGGTCCCTACGAGCAGTACTTC
NA	NA	13	TRBV18	TRBJ2-5	CASSPRVQETQYF	TGTGCCAGCTCACCCAGGGTGCAAGAGACCCAGTACTTC
NA	NA	13	TRBV19	TRBJ1-1	CASSQTLYTEAFF	TGTGCCAGTAGTCAGACACTTTACACTGAAGCTTTCTTT
NA	NA	13	TRBV6-5	TRBJ1-1	CASSQSRNTEAFF	TGTGCCAGCAGCCAAAGCCGGAACACTGAAGCTTTCTTT
NA	NA	14	TRBV4-1	TRBJ1-5	CASSPDISNQPQHF	TGCGCCAGCAGCCCCGACATCAGCAATCAGCCCCAGCATTTT
TRBD1	NA	13	TRBV19	TRBJ2-5	CASSRGRGETQYF	TGTGCCAGTAGCAGGGGGCGCGGAGAGACCCAGTACTTC
TRBD2	NA	15	TRBV4-2	TRBJ2-1	CASSPGLAVGNEQFF	TGTGCCAGCAGCCCGGGACTAGCGGTTGGCAATGAGCAGTTCTTC
NA	NA	15	TRBV6-5	TRBJ2-3	CASSYSIAGRDTQYF	TGTGCCAGCAGTTACTCGATAGCTGGGAGAGATACGCAGTATTTT
TRBD2	NA	15	TRBV7-3	TRBJ2-3	CASSRSGGGGDTQYF	TGTGCCAGCAGCCGTTCGGGAGGGGGAGGGGATACGCAGTATTTT
NA	NA	13	TRBV10-1	TRBJ2-3	CASSESGADTQYF	TGCGCCAGCAGTGAGTCCGGGGCAGATACGCAGTATTTT
NA	NA	13	TRBV5-1	TRBJ2-5	CASSLGPRETQYF	TGCGCCAGCAGCTTGGGGCCTAGAGAGACCCAGTACTTC
NA	NA	14	TRBV27	TRBJ1-4	CASSNSATNEKLFF	TGTGCCAGCAGTAACTCTGCCACTAATGAAAAACTGTTTTTT
NA	NA	12	TRBV28	TRBJ2-7	CASSREPYEQYF	TGTGCCAGCAGTCGGGAGCCCTACGAGCAGTACTTC
NA	NA	13	TRBV5-1	TRBJ1-1	CASSLDRSRGAFF	TGCGCCAGCAGCTTGGACAGGTCTCGTGGAGCTTTCTTT
NA	NA	15	TRBV6-1	TRBJ1-3	CASTLALTAGNTIYF	TGTGCCAGCACGTTGGCTCTTACAGCCGGAAACACCATATATTTT
NA	NA	14	TRBV5-6	TRBJ1-2	CASSLEVRGKGYTF	TGTGCCAGCAGCTTGGAAGTTCGGGGAAAGGGCTACACCTTC
NA	NA	14	TRBV6-5	TRBJ2-5	CASSPMSSRETQYF	TGTGCCAGCAGTCCGATGTCTAGTAGAGAGACCCAGTACTTC
NA	NA	13	TRBV30	TRBJ1-5	CASSGKGNQPQHF	TGTGCCTCCTCGGGAAAGGGCAATCAGCCCCAGCATTTT
NA	once	12	TRBV28	TRBJ1-1	CASSLRNTEAFF	TGTGCCAGCAGTTTGCGGAACACTGAAGCTTTCTTT
TRBD1	NA	16	TRBV5-1	TRBJ1-4	CASSLHPQGGNEKLFF	TGCGCCAGCAGCTTGCACCCCCAGGGGGGAAATGAAAAACTGTTTTTT
NA	NA	14	TRBV3-1/TRBV3-2	TRBJ2-1	CASTSLGGYNEQFF	TGTGCCAGCACCAGTTTGGGGGGTTACAATGAGCAGTTCTTC
NA	NA	14	TRBV3-1/TRBV3-2	TRBJ2-2	CASSQDLEAGELFF	TGTGCCAGCAGCCAAGATTTGGAAGCGGGGGAGCTGTTTTTT
NA	once	14	TRBV4-1	TRBJ2-5	CASSQDRIRGWQYF	TGCGCCAGCAGCCAAGATCGGATAAGGGGATGGCAGTACTTC
TRBD1	once	17	TRBV7-2	TRBJ2-6	CASSQNPTGAGANVLTF	TGTGCCAGCAGCCAAAATCCTACAGGGGCTGGGGCCAACGTCCTGACTTTC
TRBD1	NA	14	TRBV5-1	TRBJ2-3	CASRGQSSTDTQYF	TGCGCCAGTCGGGGACAGTCTAGCACAGATACGCAGTATTTT
TRBD1	once	13	TRBV10-3	TRBJ2-1	CATRTGEVDEQFF	TGTGCCACCCGGACAGGGGAGGTGGATGAGCAGTTCTTC
NA	NA	16	TRBV25-1	TRBJ2-1	CASTAGTGSSYNEQFF	TGTGCCAGCACCGCGGGCACTGGAAGCTCCTACAATGAGCAGTTCTTC
TRBD1	NA	15	TRBV11-2	TRBJ2-7	CASSLEGQGTHEQYF	TGTGCCAGCAGCTTAGAGGGACAGGGGACGCACGAGCAGTACTTC
NA	NA	13	TRBV9	TRBJ1-5	CASSGTVGQPQHF	TGTGCCAGCAGCGGGACAGTAGGTCAGCCCCAGCATTTT
TRBD2	NA	16	TRBV4-1	TRBJ2-1	CASSPLAGGSYNEQFF	TGCGCCAGCAGCCCACTAGCGGGAGGGAGCTACAATGAGCAGTTCTTC
NA	NA	15	TRBV28	TRBJ2-1	CASSLGGRGHNEQFF	TGTGCCAGCAGCCTGGGGGGTAGGGGGCACAATGAGCAGTTCTTC
TRBD2	NA	15	TRBV2	TRBJ2-7	CASSGLAGATYEQYF	TGTGCCAGCAGTGGACTAGCGGGAGCGACCTACGAGCAGTACTTC
NA	NA	14	TRBV7-9	TRBJ2-7	CASSWSTSSYEQYF	TGTGCCAGCAGCTGGTCTACTAGCTCCTACGAGCAGTACTTC
TRBD2	NA	15	TRBV5-1	TRBJ2-7	CASSLSAGPYYEQYF	TGCGCCAGCAGCTTGTCAGCGGGACCTTACTACGAGCAGTACTTC
TRBD1	NA	15	TRBV28	TRBJ2-4	CASSTQGAAKNIQYF	TGTGCCAGCAGCACGCAGGGGGCGGCCAAAAACATTCAGTACTTC
TRBD2	NA	19	TRBV5-1	TRBJ2-1	CASSIGLAGGITSYNEQFF	TGCGCCAGCAGCATCGGACTAGCGGGAGGGATAACCTCCTACAATGAGCAGTTCTTC
TRBD1	NA	21	TRBV13	TRBJ2-4	CASSLVGRDRAVGFAKNIQYF	TGTGCCAGCAGCTTAGTCGGTCGGGACAGGGCGGTAGGTTTTGCCAAAAACATTCAGTACTTC
NA	NA	17	TRBV14	TRBJ2-6	CASSQDKGWFRANVLTF	TGTGCCAGCAGCCAAGACAAGGGGTGGTTTAGGGCCAACGTCCTGACTTTC
NA	NA	13	TRBV30	TRBJ1-1	CAWSSTLNTEAFF	TGTGCCTGGAGTTCAACATTGAACACTGAAGCTTTCTTT
NA	NA	13	TRBV14	TRBJ2-7	CASSQATAYEQYF	TGTGCCAGCAGCCAAGCAACAGCCTACGAGCAGTACTTC
TRBD2	NA	15	TRBV29-1	TRBJ2-7	CSGMGGSGSAYEQYF	TGCAGTGGAATGGGGGGGAGCGGGAGTGCCTACGAGCAGTACTTC
NA	NA	11	TRBV28	TRBJ2-5	CASSTSETQYF	TGTGCCAGCAGTACATCAGAGACCCAGTACTTC
TRBD2	NA	15	TRBV6-5	TRBJ2-7	CASSRLAYDSYEQYF	TGTGCCAGCAGTCGACTAGCGTATGACTCCTACGAGCAGTACTTC
NA	NA	17	TRBV6-1	TRBJ2-7	CASREAPSKGLGYEQYF	TGTGCCAGCAGGGAAGCCCCCAGCAAGGGGCTCGGCTACGAGCAGTACTTC
NA	NA	14	TRBV5-1	TRBJ2-7	CASSLRGTSYEQYF	TGCGCCAGCAGCTTGAGGGGAACCTCCTACGAGCAGTACTTC
NA	NA	15	TRBV7-8	TRBJ2-6	CASSSQAAGANVLTF	TGTGCCAGCAGCTCCCAGGCTGCTGGGGCCAACGTCCTGACTTTC
NA	NA	16	TRBV6-5	TRBJ2-7	CASSSLTFQGLDEQYF	TGTGCCAGCAGTTCCCTGACGTTTCAGGGCCTAGACGAGCAGTACTTC
NA	NA	12	TRBV24-1	TRBJ1-1	CATSQGFGEAFF	TGTGCCACCAGCCAGGGTTTTGGTGAAGCTTTCTTT
TRBD2	NA	15	TRBV5-1	TRBJ2-1	CASSVLAGEDNEQFF	TGCGCCAGCAGCGTACTAGCGGGAGAAGATAATGAGCAGTTCTTC
NA	NA	13	TRBV23-1	TRBJ1-1	CASSLDRNTEAFF	TGCGCCAGCAGTCTGGACAGGAACACTGAAGCTTTCTTT
NA	NA	14	TRBV5-1	TRBJ1-6	CASSPGGPNSPLHF	TGCGCCAGCAGTCCCGGGGGACCGAATTCACCCCTCCACTTT
NA	NA	14	TRBV27	TRBJ1-2	CASSPLGSVRGYTF	TGTGCCAGCAGTCCCCTGGGGAGCGTTAGGGGCTACACCTTC
NA	NA	13	TRBV28	TRBJ1-1	CASSLGPPTEAFF	TGTGCCAGCAGTCTAGGCCCCCCGACTGAAGCTTTCTTT
TRBD1	NA	14	TRBV5-4	TRBJ2-7	CASSLNRGDLEQYF	TGTGCCAGCAGCTTAAACAGGGGGGATCTCGAGCAGTACTTC
TRBD2	few	14	TRBV5-5	TRBJ2-7	CASSLSGRLYEQYF	TGTGCCAGCAGCCTTAGCGGGAGGCTCTACGAGCAGTACTTC
NA	NA	12	TRBV28	TRBJ1-1	CASSFRGGRAFF	TGTGCCAGCAGTTTTCGGGGCGGGAGGGCTTTCTTT
NA	NA	13	TRBV9	TRBJ2-1	CASSVLAYNEQFF	TGTGCCAGCAGCGTTCTAGCCTACAATGAGCAGTTCTTC
TRBD1	NA	18	TRBV5-1	TRBJ2-6	CASKVLGTGIPGANVLTF	TGCGCCAGCAAAGTCCTAGGGACAGGGATCCCTGGGGCCAACGTCCTGACTTTC